This TCR beta chain was profiled in a study of HIV-infected children after antiretroviral therapy interruption. For the study at large: All children had CD4+ count above 500 and viral load below 50 copies/ml. Weeks 0, 12, interruption end (24 or 48), and about 3 years post-study gave interruption-arm samples.

General study points: The CD45RA+ naive sort may contain some EMRA or stem memory cells. The Gini coefficient of naive CD4+ repertoires rose, returning to baseline by 3 years.

In this sample, this clonotype turned up many times. Its antigen is still unknown. Treatment denoted: PENTA 11 planned treatment interruption arm or continuous ART arm. Unique molecular identifiers were included in an RNA-based 3' RACE TCR library. TCRdb independently ran MiXCR on the 3' RACE reads; one entry per CDR3 protein. The profile shows about 15,000 distinct CDR3 sequences, around 3.2% of them singletons. The source was CD45RA+ CD4+ T cells from PBMCs, collected from a donor given antiretroviral therapy, either interrupted or continuous. Regarding subset: naive CD4+ CD45RA+ CD45RO- T cells. This clonotype was sampled from a child between 2 and 17 years old with HIV.

The DNA of the CDR3 is TGTGCCAGCAGGAGGGCAGATACGCAGTATTTT. This gives the protein CASRRADTQYF. V is TRBV2 and J is TRBJ2-3; D perhaps matches TRBD2 (5 bases). Germline CDR1 and CDR2: SNHLY and FYNNEI. V was cut by 6 bases and J by 4 bases, with 5 bases left in between. This CDR3 comprises 11 residues.